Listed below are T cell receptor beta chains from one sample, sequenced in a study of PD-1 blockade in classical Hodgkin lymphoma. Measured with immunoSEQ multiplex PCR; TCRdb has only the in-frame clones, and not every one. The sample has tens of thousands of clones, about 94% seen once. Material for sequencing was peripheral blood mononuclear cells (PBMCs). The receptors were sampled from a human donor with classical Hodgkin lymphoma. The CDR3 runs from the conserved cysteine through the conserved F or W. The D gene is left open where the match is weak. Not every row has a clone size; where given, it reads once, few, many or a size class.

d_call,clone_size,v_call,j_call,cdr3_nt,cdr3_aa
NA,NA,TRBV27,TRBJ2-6,TGTGCCAGCAGTCCTCAGTCTGGGGCCAACGTCCTGACTTTC,CASSPQSGANVLTF
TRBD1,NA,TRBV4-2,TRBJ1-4,TGTGCCAGCAGCCAAATTGGGACAGGGAGTGAAAAACTGTTTTTT,CASSQIGTGSEKLFF
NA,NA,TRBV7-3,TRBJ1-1,TGTGCCAGCAGCTTAGTGGGGGTGAACACTGAAGCTTTCTTT,CASSLVGVNTEAFF
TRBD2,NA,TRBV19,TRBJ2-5,TGTGCCAGTAGTATAGCAACACTAGCGGGAGAGACCCAGTACTTC,CASSIATLAGETQYF
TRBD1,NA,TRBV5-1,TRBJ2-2,TGCGCCAGCAGCTGGGCAGTCGGGACAGGGAACACCGGGGAGCTGTTTTTT,CASSWAVGTGNTGELFF
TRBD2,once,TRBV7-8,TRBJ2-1,TGTGCCAGCAGCTTGGGGACTAGCGGGGGCAATGAGCAGTTCTTC,CASSLGTSGGNEQFF
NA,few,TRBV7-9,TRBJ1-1,TGTGCCAGCAGCTTATCTTCGGGAACGGGGACTGAAGCTTTCTTT,CASSLSSGTGTEAFF
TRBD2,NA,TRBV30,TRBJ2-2,TGTGCCTGGTGCCTAGCGGGAGCGAACACCGGGGAGCTGTTTTTT,CAWCLAGANTGELFF
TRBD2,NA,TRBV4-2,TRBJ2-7,TGTGCCAGCAGCCCGCGGGGACTAGCCCGTGAGCAGTACTTC,CASSPRGLAREQYF
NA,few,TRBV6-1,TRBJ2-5,TGTGCCATCATGACAGGATTGGAGACCCAGTACTTC,CAIMTGLETQYF
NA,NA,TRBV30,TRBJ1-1,TGTGCCTGGAGTCAGGGGATGAACACTGAAGCTTTCTTT,CAWSQGMNTEAFF
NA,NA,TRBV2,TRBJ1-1,TGTGCCAGCAGCGAGGCCGTCTTGAACACTGAAGCTTTCTTT,CASSEAVLNTEAFF
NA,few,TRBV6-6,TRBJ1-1,TGTGCCAGCAGTTATTCGGTTTCACTCCGGAACACTGAAGCTTTCTTT,CASSYSVSLRNTEAFF
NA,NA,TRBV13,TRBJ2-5,TGTGCCAGCAGCTTAGTAGGGGTAGAGGAGACCCAGTACTTC,CASSLVGVEETQYF
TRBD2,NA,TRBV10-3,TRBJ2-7,TGTGCCATCAGTCCTAGCGGGAGCTACGAGCAGTACTTC,CAISPSGSYEQYF
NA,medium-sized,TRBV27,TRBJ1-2,TGTGCCAGCAGCAATTATAGGACGGCTAGCTATGGCTACACCTTC,CASSNYRTASYGYTF
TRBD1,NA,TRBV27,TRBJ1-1,TGTGCCAGTAACGGCGTTCGGAGTGTAACAGGGGGCCGTGAAGCTTTCTTT,CASNGVRSVTGGREAFF
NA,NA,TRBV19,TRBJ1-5,TGTGCCAGTAGTATAGAAGGAGGACAGCCGAATCAGCCCCAGCATTTT,CASSIEGGQPNQPQHF